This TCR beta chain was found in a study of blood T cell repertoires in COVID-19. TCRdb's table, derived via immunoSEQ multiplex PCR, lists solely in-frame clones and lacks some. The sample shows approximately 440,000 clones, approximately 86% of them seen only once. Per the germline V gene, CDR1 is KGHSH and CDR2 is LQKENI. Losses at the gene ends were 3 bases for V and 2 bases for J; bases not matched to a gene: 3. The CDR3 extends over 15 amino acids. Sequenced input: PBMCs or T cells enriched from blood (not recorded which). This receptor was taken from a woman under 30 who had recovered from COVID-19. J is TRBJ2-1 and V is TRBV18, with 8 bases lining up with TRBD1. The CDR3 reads CASSPRTGTYNEQFF. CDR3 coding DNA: TGTGCCAGCTCACCGAGGACAGGGACCTACAATGAGCAGTTCTTC.